The T cell receptor beta chain under discussion was sequenced for a study of T cell repertoires in cytomegalovirus infection. Study-wide context: Matching HLA type, along with CMV infection, was indicated by public TCR beta signatures. Study conclusions and caveats: What dominated the ex vivo response were HLA-C-restricted CMV-specific TCR beta clonotypes. Cumulated frequencies of public TCR beta families served to identify carriers of CMV plus the relevant HLA.

TCRdb processed the reads anew with MiXCR; each CDR3 protein has one entry. The sample lists about 160,000 distinct CDR3 sequences; 17% were seen once. The V gene end was trimmed by 6 bases and the J gene end by 9 bases; junction bases not matched to a gene: 2. The length of the CDR3 is 12 residues. The germline gives CDR1 MNHNS, CDR2 SASEGT. This clonotype was found a few times. Antigen specificity is unknown. The J gene is TRBJ2-1, the V gene TRBV6-1, with 10 positions matching TRBD1. The source is a human donor in good health (CMV status not recorded). Some clones in this sample may be carry-over from other donors' samples. The sample comprised CD8+ T cells from PBMCs. For the CDR3, the DNA is TGTGCCAGCAGGACAGGGGGCATTGAGCAGTTCTTC. This translates into CASRTGGIEQFF.